Presented here are 25 T cell receptor beta chains from one specimen sequenced in a study of blood T cell repertoires in COVID-19. Using immunoSEQ multiplex PCR, the repertoire was profiled, and TCRdb retains in-frame clones only, with some absent. In the table there are about 320,000 clones, 80% to 90% of which are singletons. Material: PBMCs or T cells enriched from blood (not recorded which). Receptors originate from a woman in her late teens or twenties who had recovered from COVID-19.

The genes are TRBV13 and TRBJ1-1; 9 positions match TRBD1. The CDR3 contains 17 residues. The J segment lost 6 bases and the V segment lost 2 bases, leaving 13 bases of the junction unmatched. In germline, CDR1 is PRHDT, CDR2 FYEKMQ (reference sequence). CDR3: CASSLKGRRQGGPEAFF. The CDR3 region has the DNA TGTGCCAGCAGCTTAAAGGGAAGACGACAGGGGGGTCCTGAAGCTTTCTTT.

As concerns this clone: The junction differs from germline at one of its ends, possibly a read error. The chain carries TRBV7-9 and TRBJ1-1; D is perhaps TRBD1 (6 bases). Per the germline V gene, CDR1 is SEHNR and CDR2 is FQNEAQ (reference sequence). The CDR3 has 11 residues. The chain's CDR3 is CASSPRTDPKF. In DNA, the CDR3 is TGTGCCAGCAGCCCAAGGACAGATCCGAAATTT.

The V gene is TRBV6-1, the J gene TRBJ2-2; 9 bases agree with TRBD2. The germline V gene encodes CDR1 MNHNS and CDR2 SASEGT. The V and J ends lost 4 bases and 1 base, in that order; junction bases with no gene match: 10. The CDR3 length is 18 residues. The CDR3 DNA reads as TGTGCCAGCAGTGCTCAAGCGGGGGGCCCAAGGAACACCGGGGAGCTGTTTTTT. The encoded protein is CASSAQAGGPRNTGELFF.

This chain connects TRBV27 to TRBJ1-2; tentatively, D is TRBD1 (6 bases). The CDR3 is 18 residues long. Trimming left V 5 bases short and J 4 bases short, with 26 bases between. Per germline, CDR1 MNHEY and CDR2 SMNVEV (reference sequence). CDR3 region: CASSALGGAATLRYGYTF. CDR3 sequence (DNA): TGTGCCAGCAGTGCCCTAGGGGGGGCAGCTACTCTTCGCTATGGCTACACCTTC.

The table lists this clone with a few counts. V is TRBV6-5 and J is TRBJ2-3, with TRBD1 matching over 8 bases. CDR1 is MNHEY and CDR2 is SVGAGI in the germline V gene. The ends lost 8 bases at V and 0 bases at J; junction bases unmatched: 7. The CDR3 is 15 residues long. CDR3 coding DNA: TGTGCCAGCTCTCAGGGGGCTAGCAGCACAGATACGCAGTATTTT. Translated, it gives CASSQGASSTDTQYF.

The chain has TRBV28 and TRBJ1-2; tentative D call: TRBD1 (5 bases). The CDR3 is 15 residues long. Germline V gene data show CDR1 as MDHEN and CDR2 as SYDVKM. The germline V and J ends were trimmed by 4 bases and 4 bases, with 16 bases remaining between them. CDR3 protein: CASSSGGLLIYGYTF. CDR3 nucleotide sequence: TGTGCCAGCAGTTCCGGGGGACTGTTAATCTATGGCTACACCTTC.

This clone was detected a few times. J is TRBJ2-7 and V is TRBV5-4, with D unresolved. This CDR3 comprises 13 residues. CDR1 is SGHNT and CDR2 is YYREEE in the germline V gene (reference sequence). The V end lost 0 bases, the J end lost 3 bases, and 7 bases lay between the germline ends. CDR3 residues: CASSLDSYYEQYF. The CDR3 coding sequence is TGTGCCAGCAGCTTGGACAGTTACTACGAGCAGTACTTC. Filled out from reference TRBV5-4 and TRBJ2-7, the complete variable domain reads ETGVTQSPTHLIKTRGQQVTLRCSSQSGHNTVSWYQQALGQGPQFIFQYYREEENGRGNFPPRFSGLQFPNYSSELNVNALELDDSALYLCASSLDSYYEQYFGPGTRLTVT.

The CDR3 DNA reads as TGCGCCAGCAGCTTGGCCGGGACAGGGGGCTATGGAGAGACCCAGTACTTC. As protein: CASSLAGTGGYGETQYF. V and J are TRBV5-1 and TRBJ2-5; 12 nucleotides align to TRBD1. Germline lookup yields CDR1 SGHRS and CDR2 YFSETQ. V lost 0 bases to trimming and J lost 4 bases; unmatched junction nucleotides: 7. This CDR3 is 17 amino acids long.

The chain links TRBV12-3 or TRBV12-4 to TRBJ1-1; D is possibly TRBD1 (5 bases). The CDR3 is 12 residues long. Deletions cut 7 bases from V and 2 bases from J, with 8 bases between. The CDR3: CASTWGNTEAFF. CDR3 bases: TGTGCCAGCACCTGGGGCAACACTGAAGCTTTCTTT.

This clone has just one count. The chain links TRBV19 to TRBJ2-7; the match to TRBD2 covers 13 bases. The junction had 9 bases not matched to a gene; V was cut back by 3 bases and J by 7 bases. This CDR3 spans 16 amino acids. Germline V gene sequence: CDR1 LNHDA, CDR2 SQIVND (reference sequence). CDR3 DNA sequence: TGTGCCAGTAGTATCCAGGGACTAGCGGGACTGGGGGAGCAGTACTTC. Protein: CASSIQGLAGLGEQYF.

V is TRBV5-1 and J is TRBJ1-2; the D gene is possibly TRBD1 (6 bases). CDR1 and CDR2 from the germline V gene are SGHRS and YFSETQ. Trimming took 3 bases from V and 1 from J, leaving 7 bases between them. This CDR3 is built from 13 residues. This CDR3 is CASSSQGNYGYTF. CDR3 DNA: TGCGCCAGCAGCTCACAGGGTAACTATGGCTACACCTTC. Looking up the rest from reference TRBV5-1 and TRBJ1-2 gives the full variable domain: KAGVTQTPRYLIKTRGQQVTLSCSPISGHRSVSWYQQTPGQGLQFLFEYFSETQRNKGNFPGRFSGRQFSNSRSEMNVSTLELGDSALYLCASSSQGNYGYTFGSGTRLTVV.

V is TRBV27 and J is TRBJ1-3; D is uncertain. This CDR3 is 15 amino acids long. Germline CDR1 MNHEY, CDR2 SMNVEV (reference sequence). V lost 3 bases and J lost 1, with 10 bases in between. In DNA, the CDR3 is TGTGCCAGCAGTTTTTTGCCGGTATCTGGAAACACCATATATTTT. It translates to CASSFLPVSGNTIYF.

V is TRBV19 and J is TRBJ2-1; 9 bases agree with TRBD2. Germline V CDR1 and CDR2: LNHDA, SQIVND (reference sequence). The CDR3 spans 16 residues. The J segment lost 3 bases and the V segment lost 3 bases, leaving 6 bases of the junction unmatched. The chain's CDR3 is CASSMGGRAYYNEQFF. The CDR3 nucleotides read TGTGCCAGTAGTATGGGCGGGAGGGCTTACTACAATGAGCAGTTCTTC.

This chain links TRBV7-2 with TRBJ2-7; the D is unclear. CDR1 SGHTA and CDR2 FQGNSA come from the germline V gene. The length of the CDR3 is 17 residues. The germline V and J ends were trimmed by 0 bases and 0 bases, with 15 bases remaining between them. This chain's CDR3 is CASSLAWSQSSSYEQYF. CDR3 bases: TGTGCCAGCAGCTTAGCGTGGTCACAGAGCAGCTCCTACGAGCAGTACTTC.

The chain employs TRBV27 and TRBJ2-7, with TRBD2 as a possible D gene (6 bases). This CDR3 spans 15 amino acids. V was pared by 6 bases and J by 0 bases, with 15 bases between. Germline V gene sequence: CDR1 MNHEY, CDR2 SMNVEV (reference sequence). The CDR3 loop reads CASSYSSDSSYEQYF. The CDR3, as DNA: TGTGCCAGCAGCTACTCTAGCGATAGCTCCTACGAGCAGTACTTC.

V usage is TRBV5-6 and J usage is TRBJ1-1; D unclear. V was shortened by 0 bases and J by 4 bases, with 10 bases between the two germline ends. This CDR3 comprises 14 residues. Germline V lookup: CDR1 SGHDT, CDR2 YYEEEE. As DNA, the CDR3 is TGTGCCAGCAGCTTGGCCCCGTTGGCCACTGAAGCTTTCTTT. Its translation: CASSLAPLATEAFF.

This clone was seen just once. The gene calls are TRBV7-2 and TRBJ2-1; 7 bases map to TRBD2. Germline CDR1 and CDR2: SGHTA and FQGNSA. The CDR3 extends over 15 amino acids. Trimming took 2 bases from V and 5 from J; bases not matched to a gene: 6. For the CDR3, the DNA is TGTGCCAGCAGCTTATGGCTAGCGGTAAACAATGAGCAGTTCTTC. Its translation: CASSLWLAVNNEQFF.

The CDR3 DNA sequence: TGTGCCAGCAGCCCTCCCGGGACTAGCTACAATGAGCAGTTCTTC. This gives the protein CASSPPGTSYNEQFF. The chain carries TRBV7-3 and TRBJ2-1; 8 nucleotides match TRBD2. Trimming removed 5 bases from V and 3 bases from J; junction bases left unmatched: 6. Germline V gives CDR1 SGHTA, CDR2 FQGTGA. The CDR3 has 15 amino acids.

The chain recombines TRBV20-1 with TRBJ1-1, with D possibly TRBD1 on 5 matching bases. The CDR3 is made up of 14 amino acids. V was pared by 3 bases and J by 10 bases, with 21 bases between. Germline assignment: CDR1 DFQATT and CDR2 SNEGSKA (reference sequence). The DNA of the CDR3 is TGCAGTGCTAGTGACCAGGGAGGGGCGCGACGAGCTTTCTTT. Translating gives CSASDQGGARRAFF.

The chain combines TRBV28 with TRBJ1-5; D is unresolved. The germline V gene encodes CDR1 MDHEN and CDR2 SYDVKM. V shed 5 bases and J shed 0 bases, with 5 bases lying between them. The CDR3 has 13 amino acids. DNA of the CDR3: TGTGCCAGCAGTACTTATAGCAATCAGCCCCAGCATTTT. Translated: CASSTYSNQPQHF. Supplemented by reference TRBV28 and TRBJ1-5, the full variable domain reads DVKVTQSSRYLVKRTGEKVFLECVQDMDHENMFWYRQDPGLGLRLIYFSYDVKMKEKGDIPEGYSVSREKKERFSLILESASTNQTSMYLCASSTYSNQPQHFGDGTRLSIL.

This chain links TRBV3-1 (or the pseudogene TRBV3-2) with TRBJ2-2, with 7 nucleotides matching TRBD2. Losses at the gene ends were 6 bases for V and 4 bases for J; bases not matched to a gene: 11. The CDR3 spans 16 residues. Germline CDR1 and CDR2: LGHDT and YNNKEL (reference sequence). CDR3 in amino acids: CASRKGGKVGTGELFF. The CDR3 nucleotides are TGTGCCAGCAGAAAGGGAGGGAAGGTAGGCACCGGGGAGCTGTTTTTT.

The rearrangement links TRBV24-1 to TRBJ2-3; 9 bases fit TRBD2. V lost 4 bases to trimming and J lost 4 bases; unmatched junction nucleotides: 8. Germline V gene lookup returns CDR1 KGHDR and CDR2 SFDVKD. The CDR3 is made up of 16 amino acids. CDR3 amino acids: CATSDRSGSWPDTQYF. The CDR3, as DNA: TGTGCCACCAGTGACCGTAGCGGGAGTTGGCCAGATACGCAGTATTTT.

This clone was seen just once. The chain uses TRBV9 and TRBJ1-1; no clear D gene. This CDR3 is built from 15 residues. Between the trimmed V and J ends, which lost 0 bases and 4 bases, there was a span of 13 bases. From germline, CDR1 is SGDLS and CDR2 YYNGEE. CDR3 sequence: CASSVDQVGFTEAFF. CDR3 nucleotides: TGTGCCAGCAGCGTAGATCAGGTTGGTTTCACTGAAGCTTTCTTT.

This chain connects TRBV5-4 to TRBJ1-2; D possibly corresponds to TRBD1 (5 bases). This CDR3 is 16 amino acids long. Germline lookup yields CDR1 SGHNT and CDR2 YYREEE (reference sequence). V lost 2 bases to trimming and J lost 8 bases, with 22 bases between them. CDR3: CASSFGSRAGFEGYTF. CDR3 coding DNA: TGTGCCAGCAGCTTTGGTTCCAGGGCCGGTTTCGAAGGCTACACCTTC.

This chain connects TRBV7-9 to TRBJ1-3, with D possibly matching TRBD1 (6 bases). CDR1 is SEHNR and CDR2 is FQNEAQ in the germline V gene (reference sequence). V was clipped by 6 bases and J by 0 bases, with 12 bases between them. This CDR3 region has 15 residues. CDR3 sequence: CASRGDISSGNTIYF. Written as DNA, the CDR3 is TGTGCCAGCAGAGGGGACATTAGCTCTGGAAACACCATATATTTT.